This T cell receptor beta chain was captured in a study of blood T cell repertoires in COVID-19. Background on the study: T cells, B-cell-depleted T cells, or PBMCs supplied cDNA or gDNA.

This CDR3 spans 11 amino acids. J gave up 6 bases and V 2 bases, and 1 base lay outside the gene matches. The germline V gene encodes CDR1 DFQATT and CDR2 SNEGSKA (reference sequence). The study assigned cohorts using participant-reported clinical history. Donors in Cohort 3 counted as recovered after two negative PCRs, clearance, or symptom resolution. Using immunoSEQ multiplex PCR, the repertoire was profiled, and TCRdb retains in-frame clones only, with some absent. The repertoire has over 120,000 clones, approximately 80% of them found once; the top ten carry just over 6%. This clonotype was obtained from a woman in her forties or fifties who had recovered from COVID-19. The V and J genes are TRBV20-1 and TRBJ2-7; TRBD2 matches 7 bases. Sequencing was performed on PBMCs or T cells enriched from blood (not recorded which). The CDR3 is CSARLAVEQYF. CDR3 DNA sequence: TGCAGTGCTAGACTAGCGGTCGAGCAGTACTTC.